A selection of T cell receptor beta chains follows, all from one sample in a study of CD8 T cells in ankylosing spondylitis. TCRdb re-derived calls from the 5' RACE reads in MiXCR, one entry per CDR3 protein. Altogether about 150,000 distinct CDR3 sequences are present, 44% being singletons, with the ten largest covering 12% to 15%. Material: synovial fluid, either unsorted or a sorted T cell fraction (not recorded which). The receptors come from a male donor with ankylosing spondylitis. The CDR3 runs from the conserved cysteine through the conserved F or W. Each record gives: D gene, V gene, J gene, CDR3 length, clone size, CDR3 protein, CDR3 DNA. A D gene is named only where the DNA matches it firmly. Size tells how often a clone was seen (once, few, many) or the class of an expanded clone, and some rows leave it out.

>.|TRBV14|TRBJ1-1|15|.
CASSQVFGENTEAFF
TGTGCCAGCAGCCAAGTCTTTGGGGAGAACACTGAAGCTTTCTTT
>.|TRBV9|TRBJ2-2|15|few
CASSVWGTNTGELFF
TGTGCCAGCAGCGTATGGGGGACGAACACCGGGGAGCTGTTTTTT
>.|TRBV4-1|TRBJ1-1|15|few
CASSQVGGRDTEAFF
TGCGCCAGCAGCCAAGTTGGGGGTAGGGACACTGAAGCTTTCTTT
>.|TRBV15|TRBJ2-1|19|.
CATLKGRRVGRGDYNEQFF
TGTGCCACCCTCAAGGGTCGGCGGGTCGGGAGAGGAGATTACAATGAGCAGTTCTTC
>.|TRBV29-1|TRBJ1-1|16|.
CSVEDWGGAEDTEAFF
TGCAGCGTTGAAGATTGGGGCGGGGCTGAAGACACTGAAGCTTTCTTT
>.|TRBV15|TRBJ2-2|15|few
CATSWTPYRAGELFF
TGTGCCACCAGCTGGACCCCCTACAGGGCCGGGGAGCTGTTTTTT
>.|TRBV7-9|TRBJ2-1|16|.
CASSPYGGYLNNEQFF
TGTGCCAGCAGTCCATACGGGGGATATCTTAACAATGAGCAGTTCTTC
>.|TRBV20-1|TRBJ2-7|11|.
CSARLVSEQYF
TGCAGTGCAAGACTAGTTTCCGAGCAGTACTTC
>TRBD1|TRBV20-1|TRBJ2-1|15|.
CSAATGDLLPSEQFF
TGCAGTGCTGCGACAGGGGACCTTCTCCCCTCAGAGCAGTTCTTC
>.|TRBV29-1|TRBJ2-2|13|.
CSVVGVNTGELFF
TGCAGCGTTGTCGGGGTGAACACCGGGGAGCTGTTTTTT
>.|TRBV30|TRBJ1-1|15|.
CAWSTPHRGETEAFF
TGTGCCTGGAGTACCCCACATCGGGGGGAGACTGAAGCTTTCTTT
>TRBD2|TRBV24-1|TRBJ2-2|15|.
CATSDWTSGSGELFF
TGTGCCACCAGTGATTGGACTAGCGGGAGTGGGGAGCTGTTTTTT
>TRBD1|TRBV9|TRBJ1-1|16|many
CASNRTPSGGVTEAFF
TGTGCCAGCAACCGTACCCCGTCAGGGGGAGTAACTGAAGCTTTCTTT
>TRBD1|TRBV6-1|TRBJ2-7|16|.
CASSLIPGQGADEQYF
TGTGCCAGCAGCCTGATACCGGGACAGGGGGCAGATGAGCAGTACTTC
>.|TRBV2|TRBJ2-4|11|.
CASSQRRLRYF
TGTGCCAGCAGTCAGCGAAGGTTACGGTACTTC
>.|TRBV5-1|TRBJ2-5|14|once
CASSSYSCQETQYF
TGCGCCAGCAGTTCATACAGTTGTCAAGAGACCCAGTACTTC